The clone carrying this TCR beta chain was picked up many times. The CDR3 is 15 residues long. Per germline, CDR1 SGHTA and CDR2 FQGNSA. J gave up 5 bases and V 4 bases, and 7 bases lay outside the gene matches. The sample belongs to a study of T cell repertoires in cytomegalovirus infection. Study overall: Indications came from public TCR beta signatures; they pointed to CMV infection and to a matching HLA type.

TCRdb fed the reads into MiXCR, producing one record per CDR3 protein. Of some 390,000 distinct CDR3 sequences detected, 15% to 20% appear once; the ten largest clones hold 8.7%. Source material: PBMCs. The chain is built from TRBV7-2 and TRBJ1-4; 7 bases map to TRBD1. This receptor was identified in a human donor in good health (CMV status not recorded). Some clones in this sample may be carry-over from other donors' samples. The CDR3 protein is CASSWAGTANEKLFF. CDR3 nucleotides: TGTGCCAGCAGCTGGGCGGGGACAGCGAATGAAAAACTGTTTTTT.